This is a list of T cell receptor beta chains from one sample in a study of CD8 T cells in Susac syndrome. MiXCR was run by TCRdb on the immunoSEQ multiplex PCR reads, yielding one entry per CDR3 protein. The repertoire consists of about 120,000 distinct CDR3 sequences, with over 90% occurring once and the leading ten covering around 0.28%. What was sequenced was CD8+ T cells from PBMCs. Receptors were obtained from a human donor with Susac syndrome. Each CDR3 is given with its conserved first and last residue. The D gene is left open where the match is weak. Where a row states a size, it is once, few, many or the class of an expanded clone; other rows omit it.

v_gene	j_gene	d_gene	abundance	CDR3nt	CDR3aa
TRBV5-4	TRBJ1-1	.	.	TGTGCCAGCAGCGGTAGCCTCCTAAGGGGCACTGAAGCTTTCTTT	CASSGSLLRGTEAFF
TRBV20-1	TRBJ2-1	TRBD2	.	TGCAGTGCTAGCGGAGAAGCGGGGGTCTTCGATGAGCAGTTCTTC	CSASGEAGVFDEQFF
TRBV5-5	TRBJ1-1	TRBD1	.	TGTGCCAGCAGCTGGTGGGGACAGGGATCCAACACTGAAGCTTTCTTT	CASSWWGQGSNTEAFF
TRBV2	TRBJ1-1	TRBD1	.	TGTGCCAGCAGCGCGACAGGGGCAAGCGCTGAAGCTTTCTTT	CASSATGASAEAFF
TRBV20-1	TRBJ2-5	TRBD2	once	TGCAGTGCTAGAGACCCTAGCGGGGGGTGGGAGACCCAGTACTTC	CSARDPSGGWETQYF
TRBV4-3	TRBJ2-7	.	.	TGCGCCAGCAGCCGAACGGCCGGGACGGAGGAATACGAGCAGTACTTC	CASSRTAGTEEYEQYF
TRBV15	TRBJ1-4	.	.	TGTGCCACCAGCAGAGAAGAAAAACTGTTTTTT	CATSREEKLFF
TRBV4-2	TRBJ1-2	TRBD1	.	TGTGCCAGCAGCTATGGGACAGGGCCGGTCTATGGCTACACCTTC	CASSYGTGPVYGYTF
TRBV29-1	TRBJ2-3	.	once	TGCAGTTATTGGGACAGCACAGATACGCAGTATTTT	CSYWDSTDTQYF
TRBV27	TRBJ2-7	TRBD2	.	TGTGCCAGCAGTTCCCAAGCGGGGGCGTCCTACGAGCAGTACTTC	CASSSQAGASYEQYF
TRBV9	TRBJ1-1	.	.	TGTGCCAGCAGCAGGGGCGGGAACACTGAAGCTTTCTTT	CASSRGGNTEAFF
TRBV5-4	TRBJ2-5	TRBD2	.	TGTGCCAGCAGCTTGGGGACTAGCGGGGGGCCGCGTCAAGAGACCCAGTACTTC	CASSLGTSGGPRQETQYF
TRBV29-1	TRBJ2-5	.	.	TGCAGCGTTGAAGGGCAAGACACCCAAGAGACCCAGTACTTC	CSVEGQDTQETQYF
TRBV7-6	TRBJ1-2	TRBD1	.	TGTGCCAGCAGCTTAGGCCGGACAGGGGGCAGTGGCTACACCTTC	CASSLGRTGGSGYTF